What follows are 18 T cell receptor beta chains derived from one specimen sequenced in a study of blood T cell repertoires in COVID-19. Using immunoSEQ multiplex PCR, the repertoire was profiled, and TCRdb retains in-frame clones only, with some absent. The sample yields about 250,000 clones, approximately 90% seen once. The sample taken for sequencing was peripheral blood. The receptors here all came from a woman aged 25-40 years with COVID-19, enrolled during active disease.

The V and J genes are TRBV7-2 and TRBJ2-7, with D possibly matching TRBD2 (6 bases). Trimming stripped 5 bases from V and 0 bases from J, with 20 bases between. Per the germline V gene, CDR1 is SGHTA and CDR2 is FQGNSA. This CDR3 region has 17 residues. The CDR3 reads CASSLYAGPGSSYEQYF. CDR3 DNA: TGTGCCAGCAGCCTTTACGCGGGGCCAGGCAGCTCCTACGAGCAGTACTTC.

This sequence joins TRBV15 and TRBJ2-1; TRBD2 aligns across 7 bases. The CDR3 length is 16 residues. Germline-derived CDR1 and CDR2 are LNHNV and YYDKDF (reference sequence). With V trimmed by 1 base and J by 0 bases, 3 bases remained unmatched. The DNA of the CDR3 is TGTGCCACCAGCAGAGGCTCTAGCGGCTCCTACAATGAGCAGTTCTTC. The encoded protein is CATSRGSSGSYNEQFF.

The chain recombines TRBV7-2 with TRBJ1-1; D is perhaps TRBD1 (6 bases). Trimming removed 5 bases from V and 5 bases from J, with 18 bases in between. This CDR3 is 15 amino acids long. CDR1 is SGHTA and CDR2 is FQGNSA in the germline V gene. CDR3 nucleotides: TGTGCCAGCAGCCCAATTCGGGGGGCGTTGACTGAAGCTTTCTTT. Translation: CASSPIRGALTEAFF.

This clone came up a few times. V usage is TRBV5-7 and J usage is TRBJ2-7; maybe TRBD2 (6 bases). TRBV5-7 is known as an ORF, though its function is uncertain. This CDR3 comprises 14 residues. V dropped 2 bases and J dropped 9 bases, with 18 bases sitting between them. The CDR3 nucleotides are TGTGCCAGCAGCTTCCAGCGGGCACGGGCAAGGCAGTACGTC. This gives the protein CASSFQRARARQYV.

CDR3 nucleotides: TGTGCCAGCAGTGTACAGGGTTATAGCAATCAGCCCCAGCATTTT. Translating gives CASSVQGYSNQPQHF. The chain has TRBV28 and TRBJ1-5; tentative D call: TRBD1 (6 bases). Trimming shortened V by 5 bases and J by 0 bases, and 11 bases separated the two germline ends. Germline CDR1 and CDR2: MDHEN and SYDVKM. CDR3 length: 15 residues.

The chain joins TRBV11-2 to TRBJ2-1; a weak D match, TRBD2 (5 bases). With 5 bases removed from V and 6 bases from J, the gap between germline ends came to 17 bases. Germline V gene lookup returns CDR1 SGHAT and CDR2 FQNNGV. CDR3 size: 15 residues. In nucleotides, the CDR3 is TGTGCCAGCAGCCCGGACTTCAATAAATTCAATGAGCAGTTCTTC. Protein: CASSPDFNKFNEQFF.

DNA of the CDR3: TGCGCCAGCAGCTTGGACAGGGTCGTCGGGGATACGCAGTATTTT. Residues: CASSLDRVVGDTQYF. V usage is TRBV5-1 and J usage is TRBJ2-3; D perhaps matches TRBD1 (6 bases). CDR3 length: 15 residues. V dropped 0 bases and J dropped 6 bases, with 14 bases sitting between them. Germline V gives CDR1 SGHRS, CDR2 YFSETQ.

The chain links TRBV7-9 to TRBJ1-6; tentative D call: TRBD1 (5 bases). The CDR3 has 15 amino acids. CDR1 is SEHNR and CDR2 is FQNEAQ in the germline V gene (reference sequence). The V gene lost 3 bases and the J gene lost 7 bases, with 13 bases spanning the gap. DNA for the CDR3: TGTGCCAGCAGCTTGGCGGGACTCATCAATTCACCCCTCCACTTT. Translating it yields CASSLAGLINSPLHF. Using reference TRBV7-9 and TRBJ1-6 for the parts outside the CDR3, the full variable domain is DTGVSQNPRHKITKRGQNVTFRCDPISEHNRLYWYRQTLGQGPEFLTYFQNEAQLEKSRLLSDRFSAERPKGSFSTLEIQRTEQGDSAMYLCASSLAGLINSPLHFGNGTRLTVT.

Only a few counts were recorded for this clone. V gene TRBV5-4 combines with J gene TRBJ1-1; D ambiguous. V lost 2 bases, J lost 4 bases, and 6 bases lay in between. CDR3 size: 12 residues. Germline lookup yields CDR1 SGHNT and CDR2 YYREEE (reference sequence). CDR3 loop: CASSFSRTEAFF. The CDR3 DNA sequence: TGTGCCAGCAGCTTTTCCCGCACTGAAGCTTTCTTT.

The rearrangement uses TRBV15 and TRBJ2-1; a possible D gene is TRBD2 (5 bases). The CDR3 runs 16 residues. Germline V gene sequence: CDR1 LNHNV, CDR2 YYDKDF (reference sequence). The germline V and J ends were trimmed by 1 base and 0 bases, with 10 bases remaining between them. Written as DNA, the CDR3 is TGTGCCACCAGCAGAGCCCTAGCCAGCTCCTACAATGAGCAGTTCTTC. It codes for CATSRALASSYNEQFF.

The CDR3 is CASSLGRSGTQYF. CDR3 bases: TGTGCCAGCAGCTTAGGGAGGTCGGGTACGCAGTATTTT. The rearrangement links TRBV11-3 to TRBJ2-3; weak D call: TRBD2 (5 bases). Trimming stripped 1 base from V and 8 bases from J, with 10 bases between. This CDR3 is 13 amino acids long. Germline V gives CDR1 SGHNT, CDR2 YENEEA.

V is TRBV4-2 and J is TRBJ2-7, with 10 bases aligning to TRBD2. The CDR3 runs 17 residues. CDR1 is LGHNA, CDR2 YNFKEQ, per germline. The junction had 9 bases not matched to a gene; V was cut back by 4 bases and J by 0 bases. Here the CDR3 DNA reads TGTGCCAGCAGCCGGACTAGCGGTATTAAAAGCTCCTACGAGCAGTACTTC. It specifies CASSRTSGIKSSYEQYF.

In its sample, this clone was seen once. V and J are TRBV29-1 and TRBJ2-1; 9 bases agree with TRBD1. V shed 3 bases and J 5 bases; nucleotides not matched to a gene: 5. The CDR3 has 14 amino acids. In germline, CDR1 is SQVTM, CDR2 ANQGSEA. The chain's CDR3 is CSVDRTGANNEQFF. For the CDR3, the DNA is TGCAGCGTTGATCGGACAGGGGCGAACAATGAGCAGTTCTTC.

The chain uses TRBV29-1 and TRBJ1-2; D is unclear. Trimming removed 4 bases at V and 2 bases at J, with 8 bases between. Germline CDR1 and CDR2: SQVTM and ANQGSEA. The CDR3 covers 12 residues. The CDR3 reads CSVGNTNYGYTF. The CDR3, as DNA: TGCAGCGTTGGAAACACCAACTATGGCTACACCTTC.

The rearrangement links TRBV7-2 to TRBJ2-3; TRBD1 matches at 7 bases. The CDR3 has 15 amino acids. V shed 8 bases and J 2 bases; nucleotides not matched to a gene: 10. The V gene's germline CDR1 is SGHTA and CDR2 FQGNSA. The CDR3 sequence: CASDKEQGYTDTQYF. CDR3 in DNA: TGTGCCAGCGACAAAGAACAGGGGTACACAGATACGCAGTATTTT. The full variable domain, rest sourced from reference TRBV7-2 and TRBJ2-3, is GAGVSQSPSNKVTEKGKDVELRCDPISGHTALYWYRQSLGQGLEFLIYFQGNSAPDKSGLPSDRFSAERTGGSVSTLTIQRTQQEDSAVYLCASDKEQGYTDTQYFGPGTRLTVL.

The CDR3 loop is CASSQATRWETQYF. For the CDR3, the DNA is TGTGCCAGCAGCCAAGCCACTAGGTGGGAGACCCAGTACTTC. The rearrangement uses TRBV3-1 (or the pseudogene TRBV3-2) and TRBJ2-5, with a weak D call TRBD2 (5 bases). Trimming left V 1 base short and J 5 bases short, with 11 bases between. CDR1 LGHDT and CDR2 YNNKEL come from the germline V gene (reference sequence). The CDR3 is 14 amino acids.

This chain links TRBV4-3 with TRBJ1-4; TRBD1 matches 9 bases. V lost 2 bases, J lost 7 bases, and 14 bases stayed unmatched. The germline V gene encodes CDR1 LGHNA and CDR2 YSLEER. This CDR3 has 18 residues. CDR3 bases: TGCGCCAGCAGCCAAAATACAGGGGGCGCTTCTGTGGGTGAAAAACTGTTTTTT. The encoded protein is CASSQNTGGASVGEKLFF.

This sequence joins TRBV9 and TRBJ1-2; D remains ambiguous. V was pared by 0 bases and J by 5 bases, with 8 bases between. This CDR3 comprises 13 residues. The germline CDR1 and CDR2 sequences are SGDLS and YYNGEE. CDR3 sequence reads: CASSVEPSYGYTF. Written as DNA, the CDR3 is TGTGCCAGCAGCGTAGAGCCCTCATATGGCTACACCTTC.